What follows is one T cell receptor beta chain and its context. This clonotype was detected many times. Its antigen is not yet known. Qualities for individual bases were not recorded, and no much larger clone is one base off. Instrument on record: Illumina HiSeq 1500. TCRdb reprocessing: public reads trimmed at Q25 with fastp, clones called with MiXCR, in-frame beta chains kept. Merged by CDR3 protein, the rows form single entries marked with the most common genes and DNA. This sample lists roughly 990,000 distinct CDR3 sequences; around 31% were detected once. Clones ranked in the top ten supply about 14% of the sample. This sample is drawn from a study of T cell repertoires in cytomegalovirus infection (dated by TCRdb to the late 2010s). For the study in its entirety: Alongside well-studied HLA-B-restricted epitopes, the peptide stimulations were aimed at recently identified HLA-C-restricted CMV epitopes, whose presentation resists viral immunomodulation. The HLA type of each donor mattered for the analysis, because public TCR beta signatures pointed to carriage of CMV infection along with the matching HLA type. Study-wide findings and limitations: The ex vivo response was dominated by HLA-C-restricted CMV-specific TCR beta clonotypes, which also provided the single most frequent clonotype in two of eight donors. In both this cohort and an independent cohort of approximately 350 donors, the cumulative frequency of public TCR beta family members distinguished carriers of CMV infection plus the relevant HLA type.

Reading the label with the study, this specimen's treatment or condition is: in vitro stimulation with specific CMV peptide epitopes to enrich CMV-specific T cells. V loses 4 bases of germline sequence and J loses 6 bases, and the interval between the two ends is 11 bases. From the cysteine through the phenylalanine, the CDR3 covers 13 amino acids. The retained sequence is limited to the CDR3, 39 bases, with the frame set at the first base. This receptor was taken from a human donor in good health (CMV status not recorded). Some clones in this sample may be carry-over from other donors' samples. This chain joins TRBV12-3 or TRBV12-4 to TRBJ2-3, with TRBD1 as a weak D call on 6 bases. Here the sequenced sample was cultured CD8+ T cells from PBMCs, taken from culture after CMV antigen stimulation. The sequenced DNA: TGTGCCAGCAGTTCGACAGGCTCGGATACGCAGTATTTT. Its protein reads: CASSSTGSDTQYF.